This passage covers 13 T cell receptor beta chains from one sample sequenced in a study of shared clonotypes between healthy human individuals. TCRdb keeps only in-frame clones here, not all; method: immunoSEQ multiplex PCR. The repertoire holds around 2.1 million clones, with 85% to 95% as singletons. CD45RO-negative CD8 cells positively selected for CCR7 made up the naive population, which excluded terminally differentiated effector memory CD45RA+ cells. Sequences were obtained from naive CD8+ T cells from PBMCs. Receptor source: a man between 18 and 35 years old in good health. Some clones in this sample may be carry-over from other donors' samples.

V gene TRBV29-1 combines with J gene TRBJ2-3; TRBD2 might be the D (6 bases). This CDR3 contains 14 residues. V dropped 6 bases and J dropped 0 bases, with 13 bases sitting between them. In germline, CDR1 is SQVTM, CDR2 ANQGSEA. This chain's CDR3 is CSVVTGTSTDTQYF. CDR3 DNA: TGCAGCGTCGTTACCGGGACTAGCACAGATACGCAGTATTTT.

Comments on this clone: Other DNA sequences in the sample encode the same CDR3. The chain is built from TRBV7-9 and TRBJ1-5; no clear D gene. Germline assignment: CDR1 SEHNR and CDR2 FQNEAQ (reference sequence). The V end was cut by 3 bases, the J end by 1 base, with 10 bases between. The CDR3 runs to 15 residues. CDR3 protein: CASSLDGGSNQPQHF. CDR3 sequence (DNA): TGTGCCAGCAGCTTGGATGGAGGGAGCAATCAGCCCCAGCATTTT.

V is TRBV7-9 and J is TRBJ2-7; TRBD2 matches 9 bases. This CDR3 spans 15 amino acids. Trimming took 3 bases from V and 0 from J; bases not matched to a gene: 3. Germline CDR1 and CDR2: SEHNR and FQNEAQ (reference sequence). The CDR3 protein is CASSFGGGVSYEQYF. CDR3 nucleotide sequence: TGTGCCAGCAGCTTCGGCGGGGGGGTCTCCTACGAGCAGTACTTC.

The chain joins TRBV5-4 to TRBJ1-1, with 7 bases matching TRBD1. Germline CDR1 is SGHNT and CDR2 is YYREEE (reference sequence). With V trimmed by 1 base and J by 3 bases, 18 bases remained unmatched. This CDR3 comprises 19 residues. CDR3 amino acids: CASSLFGNRGSYEDTEAFF. CDR3 in DNA: TGTGCCAGCAGCTTGTTCGGGAACAGGGGATCATATGAGGACACTGAAGCTTTCTTT. Looking up the rest from reference TRBV5-4 and TRBJ1-1 gives the full variable domain: ETGVTQSPTHLIKTRGQQVTLRCSSQSGHNTVSWYQQALGQGPQFIFQYYREEENGRGNFPPRFSGLQFPNYSSELNVNALELDDSALYLCASSLFGNRGSYEDTEAFFGQGTRLTVV.

This clone was picked up one time. The J gene is TRBJ2-1, the V gene TRBV11-2; the match to TRBD2 covers 15 bases. Looked up from germline, CDR1 is SGHAT and CDR2 is FQNNGV. The trim removed 6 bases at V and 6 bases at J, leaving 12 bases unmatched. The CDR3 is 18 residues long. For the CDR3, the DNA is TGTGCCAGCAGGGTGGGACTAGCGGGAGGCGGCTTTTCCAATGAGCAGTTCTTC. It encodes CASRVGLAGGGFSNEQFF.

The V gene is TRBV19, the J gene TRBJ2-5; 8 bases agree with TRBD1. CDR1 and CDR2 from the germline V gene are LNHDA and SQIVND (reference sequence). J lost 4 bases, V lost 9 bases, and 10 bases had no gene match. The CDR3 runs to 14 residues. CDR3 amino acids: CASSDRVEGETQYF. The DNA of the CDR3 is TGTGCCAGCTCGGACAGGGTGGAGGGAGAGACCCAGTACTTC.

With respect to this clone: Other nucleotide sequences in the sample specify the same CDR3. The rearrangement links TRBV5-6 to TRBJ2-7; unclear D gene. In germline, CDR1 is SGHDT, CDR2 YYEEEE. Trimming left V 4 bases short and J 2 bases short, with 13 bases between. The CDR3 covers 14 residues. Here the CDR3 reads CASSPSGLPYEQYF. The DNA of the CDR3 is TGTGCCAGCAGCCCCTCCGGCCTACCCTACGAGCAGTACTTC.

This chain joins TRBV29-1 and TRBJ2-1; D gene ambiguous. In germline, CDR1 is SQVTM, CDR2 ANQGSEA. CDR3 length equals 14 residues. V was shortened by 4 bases and J by 2 bases, with 12 bases between the two germline ends. The CDR3, as DNA: TGCAGCGTTGGAAAAGGATCGGCCTACAATGAGCAGTTCTTC. Translated, it gives CSVGKGSAYNEQFF.

The genes are TRBV7-7 and TRBJ2-7; the match to TRBD1 covers 10 bases. After removal of 5 bases from V and 4 bases from J, the junction contained 5 bases not matched to a gene. Germline loops: CDR1 SSHAT, CDR2 FNYEAQ (reference sequence). The CDR3 covers 14 residues. The CDR3 sequence: CASSPGQGMYEQYF. The CDR3 DNA sequence: TGTGCCAGCAGCCCGGGACAGGGGATGTACGAGCAGTACTTC.

The rearrangement joins TRBV27 to TRBJ1-3, with D possibly matching TRBD1 (5 bases). Trimming shortened V by 3 bases and J by 6 bases, and 21 bases separated the two germline ends. The V gene's germline CDR1 is MNHEY and CDR2 SMNVEV (reference sequence). This CDR3 region has 17 residues. The CDR3 region is CASSFLNHWMGENTIYF. The CDR3 bases are TGTGCCAGCAGTTTCCTGAACCATTGGATGGGGGAAAACACCATATATTTT.

The chain joins TRBV19 to TRBJ1-5; D is unclear. Germline CDR1 reads LNHDA; CDR2 reads SQIVND (reference sequence). This CDR3 spans 15 amino acids. The V end lost 1 base, the J end lost 4 bases, and 11 bases lay between the germline ends. CDR3 protein: CASSIAPIMNQPQHF. The CDR3, as DNA: TGTGCCAGTAGTATAGCCCCGATTATGAATCAGCCCCAGCATTTT.

The rearrangement joins TRBV9 to TRBJ1-1; TRBD1 aligns across 10 bases. V dropped 3 bases and J dropped 3; count of bases not matched to a gene: 5. The CDR3 loop spans 15 amino acids. Germline V gene sequence: CDR1 SGDLS, CDR2 YYNGEE. CDR3 in amino acids: CASSAGDRGYTEAFF. The CDR3 nucleotides are TGTGCCAGCAGCGCCGGGGACAGGGGATACACTGAAGCTTTCTTT.

Details on this clone: This specimen includes other DNA sequences encoding the same CDR3. The chain employs TRBV19 and TRBJ1-5; D remains unclear. This CDR3 is 12 amino acids long. Germline V lookup: CDR1 LNHDA, CDR2 SQIVND (reference sequence). The germline V and J ends were trimmed by 3 bases and 4 bases, with 4 bases remaining between them. The DNA of the CDR3 is TGTGCCAGTAGTATTGGGAATCAGCCCCAGCATTTT. It encodes CASSIGNQPQHF.